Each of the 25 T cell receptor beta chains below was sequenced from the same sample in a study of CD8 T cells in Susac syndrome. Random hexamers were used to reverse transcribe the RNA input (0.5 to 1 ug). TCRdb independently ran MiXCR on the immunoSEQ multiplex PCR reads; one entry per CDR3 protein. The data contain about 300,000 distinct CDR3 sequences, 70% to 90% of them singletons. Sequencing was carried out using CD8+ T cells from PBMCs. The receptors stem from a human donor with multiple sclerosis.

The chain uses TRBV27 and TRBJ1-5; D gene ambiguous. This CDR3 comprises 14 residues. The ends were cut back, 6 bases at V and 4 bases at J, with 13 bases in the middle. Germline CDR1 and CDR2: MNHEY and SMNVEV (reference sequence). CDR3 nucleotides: TGTGCCAGCAGCCCCGCGGACTTTAATCAGCCCCAGCATTTT. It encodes CASSPADFNQPQHF.

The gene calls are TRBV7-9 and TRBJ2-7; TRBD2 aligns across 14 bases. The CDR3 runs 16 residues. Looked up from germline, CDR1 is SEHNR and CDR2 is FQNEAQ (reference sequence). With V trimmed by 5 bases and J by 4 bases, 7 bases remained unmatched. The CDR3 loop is CASSGAGTSGGYEQYF. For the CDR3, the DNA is TGTGCCAGCAGCGGCGCCGGGACTAGCGGGGGTTACGAGCAGTACTTC.

The CDR3 protein is CASSSPGGKREQYF. CDR3 sequence (DNA): TGTGCCAGCAGTTCCCCAGGGGGAAAGCGGGAGCAGTACTTC. The chain has TRBV27 and TRBJ2-7; 7 nucleotides agree with TRBD1. Germline assignment: CDR1 MNHEY and CDR2 SMNVEV (reference sequence). The CDR3 contains 14 residues. Unmatched junction bases numbered 10, after V lost 4 bases and J lost 7 bases.

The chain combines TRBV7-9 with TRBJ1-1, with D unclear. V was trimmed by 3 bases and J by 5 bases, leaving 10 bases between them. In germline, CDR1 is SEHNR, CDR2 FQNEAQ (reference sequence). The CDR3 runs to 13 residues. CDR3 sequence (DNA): TGTGCCAGCAGCTTCCCCGAGGAAACTGAAGCTTTCTTT. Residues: CASSFPEETEAFF.

CDR3 loop: CSVNEGALGVFF. The DNA of the CDR3 is TGCAGCGTTAACGAGGGGGCCCTAGGGGTGTTTTTT. The chain employs TRBV29-1 and TRBJ1-4; 7 bases are shared with TRBD1. Germline CDR1 and CDR2: SQVTM and ANQGSEA. With 5 bases clipped from V and 15 bases from J, the junction kept 12 bases outside the gene matches. CDR3 size: 12 residues.

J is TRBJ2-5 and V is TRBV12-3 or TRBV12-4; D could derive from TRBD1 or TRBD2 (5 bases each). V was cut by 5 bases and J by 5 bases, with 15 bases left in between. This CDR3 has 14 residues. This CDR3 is CASSGDLRAETQYF. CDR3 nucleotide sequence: TGTGCCAGCAGTGGGGACCTGCGGGCGGAGACCCAGTACTTC.

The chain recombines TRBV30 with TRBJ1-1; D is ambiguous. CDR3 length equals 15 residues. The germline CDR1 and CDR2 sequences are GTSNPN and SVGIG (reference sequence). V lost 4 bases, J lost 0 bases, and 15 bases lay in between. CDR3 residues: CAWMEESSLNTEAFF. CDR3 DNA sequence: TGTGCCTGGATGGAGGAAAGCTCCTTGAACACTGAAGCTTTCTTT. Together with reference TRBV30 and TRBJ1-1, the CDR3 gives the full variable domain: SQTIHQWPATLVQPVGSPLSLECTVEGTSNPNLYWYRQAAGRGLQLLFYSVGIGQISSEVPQNLSASRPQDRQFILSSKKLLLSDSGFYLCAWMEESSLNTEAFFGQGTRLTVV.

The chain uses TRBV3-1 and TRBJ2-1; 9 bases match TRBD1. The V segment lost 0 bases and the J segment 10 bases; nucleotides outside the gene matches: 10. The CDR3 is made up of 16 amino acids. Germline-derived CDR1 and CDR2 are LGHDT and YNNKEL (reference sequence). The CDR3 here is CASSQDKTSDRGEQFF. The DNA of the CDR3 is TGTGCCAGCAGCCAAGATAAAACTAGCGACAGGGGGGAGCAGTTCTTC.

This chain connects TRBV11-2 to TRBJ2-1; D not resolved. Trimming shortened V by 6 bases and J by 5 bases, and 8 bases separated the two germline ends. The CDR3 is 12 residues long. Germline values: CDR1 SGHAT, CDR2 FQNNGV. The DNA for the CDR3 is TGTGCCAGCAGGGTTTCAAACAATGAGCAGTTCTTC. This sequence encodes CASRVSNNEQFF.

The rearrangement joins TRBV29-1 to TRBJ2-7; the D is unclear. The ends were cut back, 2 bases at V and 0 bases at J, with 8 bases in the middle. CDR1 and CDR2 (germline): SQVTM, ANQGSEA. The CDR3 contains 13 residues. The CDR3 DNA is TGCAGCGTTGAATCAGACGGCTCCTACGAGCAGTACTTC. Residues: CSVESDGSYEQYF.

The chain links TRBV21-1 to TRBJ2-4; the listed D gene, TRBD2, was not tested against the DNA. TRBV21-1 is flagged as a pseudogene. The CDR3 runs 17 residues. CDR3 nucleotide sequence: TGTGCCAGCAGCAAAGTTGTAAGCGGGGGAGCCAAAAACATTCAGTACTTC. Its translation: CASSKVVSGGAKNIQYF.

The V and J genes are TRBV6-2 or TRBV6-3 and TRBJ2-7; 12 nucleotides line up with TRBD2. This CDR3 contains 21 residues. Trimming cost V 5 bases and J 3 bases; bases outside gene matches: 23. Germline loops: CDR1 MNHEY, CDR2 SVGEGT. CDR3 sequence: CASSGRLAGAPDLHYYYEQYF. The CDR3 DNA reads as TGTGCCAGCAGTGGACGACTAGCGGGAGCCCCCGACCTCCACTACTACTACGAGCAGTACTTC.

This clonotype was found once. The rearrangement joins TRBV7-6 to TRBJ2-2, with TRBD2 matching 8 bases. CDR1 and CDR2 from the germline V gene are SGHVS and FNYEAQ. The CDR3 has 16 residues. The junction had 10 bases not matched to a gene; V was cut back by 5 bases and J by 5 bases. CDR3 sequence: CASSQQAGGGTGELFF. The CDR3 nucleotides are TGTGCCAGCAGCCAACAGGCGGGAGGTGGTACCGGGGAGCTGTTTTTT.

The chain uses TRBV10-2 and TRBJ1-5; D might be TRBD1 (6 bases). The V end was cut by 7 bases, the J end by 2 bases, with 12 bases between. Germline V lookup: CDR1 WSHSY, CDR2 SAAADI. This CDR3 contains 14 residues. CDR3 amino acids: CASTSGGGNQPQHF. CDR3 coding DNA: TGCGCCAGCACTTCCGGGGGCGGCAATCAGCCCCAGCATTTT.

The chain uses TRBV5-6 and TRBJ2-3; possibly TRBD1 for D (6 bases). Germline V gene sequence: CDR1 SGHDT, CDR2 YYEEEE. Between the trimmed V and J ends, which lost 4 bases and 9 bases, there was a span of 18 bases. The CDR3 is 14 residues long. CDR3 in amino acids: CASSSLLLQGTQYF. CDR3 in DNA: TGTGCCAGCAGCAGTCTCCTCCTCCAGGGGACGCAGTATTTT. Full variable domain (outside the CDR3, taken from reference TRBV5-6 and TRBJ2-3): DAGVTQSPTHLIKTRGQQVTLRCSPKSGHDTVSWYQQALGQGPQFIFQYYEEEERQRGNFPDRFSGHQFPNYSSELNVNALLLGDSALYLCASSSLLLQGTQYFGPGTRLTVL.

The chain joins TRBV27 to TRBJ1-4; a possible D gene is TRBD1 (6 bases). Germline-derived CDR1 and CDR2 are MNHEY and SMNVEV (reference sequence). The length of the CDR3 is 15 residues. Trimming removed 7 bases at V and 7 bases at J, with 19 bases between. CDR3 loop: CASTSTGGGGEKLFF. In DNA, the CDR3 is TGTGCCAGCACCTCGACCGGGGGCGGGGGTGAAAAACTGTTTTTT.

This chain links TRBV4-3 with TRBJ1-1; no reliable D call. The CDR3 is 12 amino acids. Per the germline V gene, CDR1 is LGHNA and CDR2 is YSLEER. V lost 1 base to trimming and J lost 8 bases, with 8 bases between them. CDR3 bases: TGCGCCAGCAGCCAAGCACTCGGGGAAGCTTTCTTT. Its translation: CASSQALGEAFF.

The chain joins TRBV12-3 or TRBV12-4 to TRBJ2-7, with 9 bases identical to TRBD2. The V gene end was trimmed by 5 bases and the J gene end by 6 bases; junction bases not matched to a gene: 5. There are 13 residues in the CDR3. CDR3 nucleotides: TGTGCCAGCAGTCCGGGACTAGCCGTCGAGCAGTACTTC. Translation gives CASSPGLAVEQYF.

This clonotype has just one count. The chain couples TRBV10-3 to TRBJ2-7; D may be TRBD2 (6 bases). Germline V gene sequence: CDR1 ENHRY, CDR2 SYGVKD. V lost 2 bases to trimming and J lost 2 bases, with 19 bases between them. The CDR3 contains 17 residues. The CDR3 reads CAISEVTGLRGTYEQYF. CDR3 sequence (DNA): TGTGCCATCAGTGAGGTAACGGGACTCCGAGGAACCTACGAGCAGTACTTC.

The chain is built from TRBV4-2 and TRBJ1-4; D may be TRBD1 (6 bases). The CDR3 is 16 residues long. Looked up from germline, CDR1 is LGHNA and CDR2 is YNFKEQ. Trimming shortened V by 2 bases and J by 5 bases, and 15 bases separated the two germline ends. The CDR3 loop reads CASSQTGGHLNEKLFF. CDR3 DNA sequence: TGTGCCAGCAGCCAAACGGGGGGACACCTGAATGAAAAACTGTTTTTT.

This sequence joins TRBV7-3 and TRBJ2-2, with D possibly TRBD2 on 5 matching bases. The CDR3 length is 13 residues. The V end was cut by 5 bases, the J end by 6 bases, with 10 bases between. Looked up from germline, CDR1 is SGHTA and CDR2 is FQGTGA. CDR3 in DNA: TGTGCCAGCAGCCCCACGGGATCCGGGGAGCTGTTTTTT. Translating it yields CASSPTGSGELFF. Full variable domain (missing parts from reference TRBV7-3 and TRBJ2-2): GAGVSQTPSNKVTEKGKYVELRCDPISGHTALYWYRQSLGQGPEFLIYFQGTGAADDSGLPNDRFFAVRPEGSVSTLKIQRTERGDSAVYLCASSPTGSGELFFGEGSRLTVL.

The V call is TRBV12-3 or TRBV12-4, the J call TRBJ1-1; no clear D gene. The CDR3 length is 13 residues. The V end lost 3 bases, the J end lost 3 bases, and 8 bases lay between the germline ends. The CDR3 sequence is CASSLVSDTEAFF. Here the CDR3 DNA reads TGTGCCAGCAGTTTGGTTAGTGACACTGAAGCTTTCTTT.

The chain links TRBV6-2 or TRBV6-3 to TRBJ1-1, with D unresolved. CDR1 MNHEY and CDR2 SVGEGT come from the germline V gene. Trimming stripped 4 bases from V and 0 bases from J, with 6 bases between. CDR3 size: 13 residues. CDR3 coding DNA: TGTGCCAGCAGTTCAGAGATGAACACTGAAGCTTTCTTT. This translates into CASSSEMNTEAFF.

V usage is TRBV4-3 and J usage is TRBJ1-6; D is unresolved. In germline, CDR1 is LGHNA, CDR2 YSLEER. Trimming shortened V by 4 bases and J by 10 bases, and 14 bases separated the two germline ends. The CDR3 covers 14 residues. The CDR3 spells CASSLGGPGSPLHF. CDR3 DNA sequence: TGCGCCAGCAGCCTCGGAGGCCCGGGATCACCCCTCCACTTT.

The CDR3 DNA reads TGTGCCAGCAGCTTAATTGTGGGAGGGCCCGGCGAGCAGTACTTC. Amino acids: CASSLIVGGPGEQYF. The J gene is TRBJ2-7, the V gene TRBV11-2, with TRBD2 matching over 7 bases. Looked up from germline, CDR1 is SGHAT and CDR2 is FQNNGV. The CDR3 is 15 residues long. Trimming took 2 bases from V and 6 from J; bases not matched to a gene: 10.